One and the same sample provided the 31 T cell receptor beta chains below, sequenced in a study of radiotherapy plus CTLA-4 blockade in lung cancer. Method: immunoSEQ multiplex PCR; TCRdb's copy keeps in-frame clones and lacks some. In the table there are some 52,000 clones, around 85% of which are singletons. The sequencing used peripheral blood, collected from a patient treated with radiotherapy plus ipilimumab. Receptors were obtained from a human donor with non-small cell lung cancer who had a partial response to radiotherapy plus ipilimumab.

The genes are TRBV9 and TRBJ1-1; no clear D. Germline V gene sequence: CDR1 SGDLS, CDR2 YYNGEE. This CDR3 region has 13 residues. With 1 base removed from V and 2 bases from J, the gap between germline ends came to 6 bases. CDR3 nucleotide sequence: TGTGCCAGCAGCGTAAAGAGTAACACTGAAGCTTTCTTT. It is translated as CASSVKSNTEAFF.

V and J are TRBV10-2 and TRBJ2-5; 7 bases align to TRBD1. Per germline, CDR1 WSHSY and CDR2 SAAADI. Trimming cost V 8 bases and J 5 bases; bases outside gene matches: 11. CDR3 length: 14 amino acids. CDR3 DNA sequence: TGCGCCAGCGCCCATCCCGACAGGGCCGAGACCCAGTACTTC. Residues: CASAHPDRAETQYF.

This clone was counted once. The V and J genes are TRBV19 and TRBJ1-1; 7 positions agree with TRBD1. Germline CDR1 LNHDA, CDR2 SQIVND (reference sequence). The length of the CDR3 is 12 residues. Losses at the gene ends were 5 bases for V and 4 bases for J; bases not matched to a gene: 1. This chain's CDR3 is CASSDRATEAFF. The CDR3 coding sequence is TGTGCCAGTAGTGACAGGGCCACTGAAGCTTTCTTT.

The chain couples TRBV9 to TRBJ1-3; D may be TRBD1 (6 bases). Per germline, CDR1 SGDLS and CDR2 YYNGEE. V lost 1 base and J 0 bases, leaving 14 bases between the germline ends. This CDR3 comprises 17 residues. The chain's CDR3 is CASSVWDTQSSGNTIYF. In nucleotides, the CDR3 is TGTGCCAGCAGCGTATGGGACACACAAAGCTCTGGAAACACCATATATTTT.

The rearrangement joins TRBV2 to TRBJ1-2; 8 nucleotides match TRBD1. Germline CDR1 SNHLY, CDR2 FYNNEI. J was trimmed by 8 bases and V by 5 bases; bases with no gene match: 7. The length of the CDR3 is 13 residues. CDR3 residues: CASSRDRSIGYTF. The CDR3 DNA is TGTGCCAGCAGTCGGGACAGGTCCATAGGCTACACCTTC.

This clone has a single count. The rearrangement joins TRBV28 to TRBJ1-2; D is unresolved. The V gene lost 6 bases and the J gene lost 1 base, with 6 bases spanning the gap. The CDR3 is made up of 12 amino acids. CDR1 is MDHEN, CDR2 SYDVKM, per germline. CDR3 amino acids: CASSVLNYGYTF. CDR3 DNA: TGTGCCAGCAGCGTCCTTAACTATGGCTACACCTTC.

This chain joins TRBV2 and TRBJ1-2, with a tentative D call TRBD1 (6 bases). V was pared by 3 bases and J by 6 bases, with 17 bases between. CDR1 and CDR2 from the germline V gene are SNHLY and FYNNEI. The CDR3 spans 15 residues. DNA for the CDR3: TGTGCCAGCAGTGAGAAGGGTGAAGGGACAAATGGCTACACCTTC. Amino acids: CASSEKGEGTNGYTF.

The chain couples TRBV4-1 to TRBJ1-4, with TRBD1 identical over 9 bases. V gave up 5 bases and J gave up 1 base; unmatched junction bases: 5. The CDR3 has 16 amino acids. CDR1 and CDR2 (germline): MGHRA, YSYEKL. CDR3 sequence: CASSNTGGGTNEKLFF. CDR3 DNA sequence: TGCGCCAGCAGCAATACAGGGGGCGGAACTAATGAAAAACTGTTTTTT.

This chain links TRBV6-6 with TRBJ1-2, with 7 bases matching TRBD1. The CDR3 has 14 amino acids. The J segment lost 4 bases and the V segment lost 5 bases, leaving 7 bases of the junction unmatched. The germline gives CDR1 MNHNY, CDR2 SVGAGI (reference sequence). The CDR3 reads CASSPPGQFYGYTF. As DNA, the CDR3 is TGTGCCAGCAGTCCTCCGGGACAGTTCTATGGCTACACCTTC.

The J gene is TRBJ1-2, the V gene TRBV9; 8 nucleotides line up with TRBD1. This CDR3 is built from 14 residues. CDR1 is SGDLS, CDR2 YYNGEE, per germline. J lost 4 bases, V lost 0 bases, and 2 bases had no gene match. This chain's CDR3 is CASSVGQGAYGYTF. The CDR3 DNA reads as TGTGCCAGCAGCGTAGGTCAGGGGGCCTATGGCTACACCTTC.

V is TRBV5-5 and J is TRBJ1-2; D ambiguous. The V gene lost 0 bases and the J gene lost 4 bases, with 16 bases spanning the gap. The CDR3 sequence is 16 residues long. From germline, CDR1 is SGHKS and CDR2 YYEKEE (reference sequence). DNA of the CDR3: TGTGCCAGCAGCTTGGAGCAGCGACCCCTGACCTATGGCTACACCTTC. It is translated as CASSLEQRPLTYGYTF.

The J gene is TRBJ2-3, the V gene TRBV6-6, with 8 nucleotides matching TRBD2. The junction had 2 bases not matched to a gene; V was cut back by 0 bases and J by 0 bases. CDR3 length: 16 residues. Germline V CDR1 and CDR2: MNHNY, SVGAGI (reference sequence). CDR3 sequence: CASSYSRLASTDTQYF. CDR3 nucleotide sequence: TGTGCCAGCAGTTACTCAAGACTAGCGAGCACAGATACGCAGTATTTT.

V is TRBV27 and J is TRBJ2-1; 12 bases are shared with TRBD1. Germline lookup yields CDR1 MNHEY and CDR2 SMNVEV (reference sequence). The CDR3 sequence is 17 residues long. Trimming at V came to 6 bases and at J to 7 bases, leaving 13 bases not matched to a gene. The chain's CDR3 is CASSLLKGQGADNEQFF. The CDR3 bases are TGTGCCAGCAGCCTTCTAAAGGGACAGGGGGCGGATAATGAGCAGTTCTTC.

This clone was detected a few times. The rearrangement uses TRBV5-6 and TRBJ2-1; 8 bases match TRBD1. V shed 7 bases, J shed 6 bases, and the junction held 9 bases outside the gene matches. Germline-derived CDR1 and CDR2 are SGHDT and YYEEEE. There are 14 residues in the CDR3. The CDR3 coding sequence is TGTGCCAGCCAATTCGGACAGGGCTCCAATGAGCAGTTCTTC. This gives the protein CASQFGQGSNEQFF.

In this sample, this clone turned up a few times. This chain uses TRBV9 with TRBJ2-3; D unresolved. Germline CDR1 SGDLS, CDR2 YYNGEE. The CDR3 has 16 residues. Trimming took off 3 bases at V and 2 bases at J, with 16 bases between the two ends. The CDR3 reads CASSASVFGNTDTQYF. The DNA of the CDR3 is TGTGCCAGCAGCGCCTCGGTTTTCGGTAACACAGATACGCAGTATTTT. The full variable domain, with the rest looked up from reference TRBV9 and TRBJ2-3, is DSGVTQTPKHLITATGQRVTLRCSPRSGDLSVYWYQQSLDQGLQFLIQYYNGEERAKGNILERFSAQQFPDLHSELNLSSLELGDSALYFCASSASVFGNTDTQYFGPGTRLTVL.

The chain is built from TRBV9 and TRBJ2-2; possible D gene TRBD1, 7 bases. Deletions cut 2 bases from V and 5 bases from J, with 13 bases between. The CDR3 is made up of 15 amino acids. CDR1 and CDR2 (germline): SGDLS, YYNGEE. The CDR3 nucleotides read TGTGCCAGCAGCGTTTACCAGGGGGGTACCGGGGAGCTGTTTTTT. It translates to CASSVYQGGTGELFF.

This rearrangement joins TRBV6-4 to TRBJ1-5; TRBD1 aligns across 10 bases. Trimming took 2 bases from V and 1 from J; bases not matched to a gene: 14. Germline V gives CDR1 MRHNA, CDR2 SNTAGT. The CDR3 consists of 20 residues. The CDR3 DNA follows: TGTGCCAGCAGTGACAATACGGGACAGGGGCCCTTTTTCAGCAATCAGCCCCAGCATTTT. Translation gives CASSDNTGQGPFFSNQPQHF.

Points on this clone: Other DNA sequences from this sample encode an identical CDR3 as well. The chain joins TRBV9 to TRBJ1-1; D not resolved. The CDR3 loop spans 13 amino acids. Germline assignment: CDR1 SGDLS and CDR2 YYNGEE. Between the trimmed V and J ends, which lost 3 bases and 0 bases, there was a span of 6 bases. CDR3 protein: CASSARMNTEAFF. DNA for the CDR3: TGTGCCAGCAGCGCGCGAATGAACACTGAAGCTTTCTTT.

The CDR3: CASSPGGLGAEAFF. CDR3 nucleotides: TGTGCCAGCAGCCCAGGGGGCTTGGGCGCTGAAGCTTTCTTT. The rearrangement uses TRBV7-3 and TRBJ1-1; TRBD1 matches 8 bases. This CDR3 has 14 amino acids. Germline V gene data show CDR1 as SGHTA and CDR2 as FQGTGA. Losses at the gene ends were 5 bases for V and 6 bases for J; bases not matched to a gene: 8.

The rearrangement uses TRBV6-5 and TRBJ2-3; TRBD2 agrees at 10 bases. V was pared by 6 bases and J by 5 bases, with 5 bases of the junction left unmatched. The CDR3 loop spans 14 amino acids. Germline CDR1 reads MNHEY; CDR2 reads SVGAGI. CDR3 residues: CASSERGGKDTQYF. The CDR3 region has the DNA TGTGCCAGCAGCGAGCGGGGGGGGAAAGATACGCAGTATTTT.

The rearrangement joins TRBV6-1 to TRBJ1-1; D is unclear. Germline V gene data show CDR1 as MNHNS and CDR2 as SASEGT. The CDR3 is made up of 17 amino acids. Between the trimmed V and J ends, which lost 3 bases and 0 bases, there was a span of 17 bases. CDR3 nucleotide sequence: TGTGCCAGCAGTGACCCCAGGACTATAAAAATGAACACTGAAGCTTTCTTT. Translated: CASSDPRTIKMNTEAFF.

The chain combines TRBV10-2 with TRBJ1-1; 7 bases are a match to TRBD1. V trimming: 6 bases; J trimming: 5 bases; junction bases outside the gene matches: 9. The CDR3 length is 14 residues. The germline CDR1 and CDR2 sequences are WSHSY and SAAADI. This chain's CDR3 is CASRFDRVRTEAFF. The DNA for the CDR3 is TGCGCCAGCAGATTCGACAGGGTACGGACTGAAGCTTTCTTT.

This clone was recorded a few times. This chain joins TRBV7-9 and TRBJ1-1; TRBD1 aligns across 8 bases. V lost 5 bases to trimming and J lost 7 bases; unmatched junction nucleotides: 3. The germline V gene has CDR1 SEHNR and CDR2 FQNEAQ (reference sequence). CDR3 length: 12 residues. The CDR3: CASSQQGVEAFF. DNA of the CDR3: TGTGCCAGCAGCCAACAGGGGGTTGAAGCTTTCTTT.

CDR3 amino acids: CASSFGGGRYEQYF. The CDR3 DNA follows: TGTGCCAGCAGCTTTGGCGGGGGGCGGTACGAGCAGTACTTC. The genes are TRBV9 and TRBJ2-7; 8 bases line up with TRBD2. CDR3 length equals 14 residues. Looked up from germline, CDR1 is SGDLS and CDR2 is YYNGEE. The V and J ends lost 4 bases and 4 bases, in that order; junction bases with no gene match: 7.

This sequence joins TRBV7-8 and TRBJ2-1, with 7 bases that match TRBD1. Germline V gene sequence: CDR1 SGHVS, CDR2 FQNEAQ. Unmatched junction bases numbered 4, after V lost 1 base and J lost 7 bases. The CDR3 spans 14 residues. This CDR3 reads CASSLGDRQNEQFF. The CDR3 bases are TGTGCCAGCAGCTTAGGGGACAGACAAAATGAGCAGTTCTTC.

Here the CDR3 reads CASSGGSGTVAYEQYF. The CDR3 DNA sequence: TGCGCCAGCAGCGGAGGCTCCGGGACAGTCGCCTACGAGCAGTACTTC. The V gene is TRBV5-1, the J gene TRBJ2-7, with 7 bases aligning to TRBD1. This CDR3 has 16 residues. Germline V lookup: CDR1 SGHRS, CDR2 YFSETQ. Trimming cost V 4 bases and J 2 bases; bases outside gene matches: 12.

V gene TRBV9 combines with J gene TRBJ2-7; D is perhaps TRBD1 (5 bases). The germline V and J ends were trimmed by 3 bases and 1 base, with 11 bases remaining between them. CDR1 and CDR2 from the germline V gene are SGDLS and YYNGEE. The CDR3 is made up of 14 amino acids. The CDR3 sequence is CASSGGGSSYEQYF. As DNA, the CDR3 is TGTGCCAGCAGCGGGGGCGGTTCGTCCTACGAGCAGTACTTC. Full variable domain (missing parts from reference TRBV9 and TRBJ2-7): DSGVTQTPKHLITATGQRVTLRCSPRSGDLSVYWYQQSLDQGLQFLIQYYNGEERAKGNILERFSAQQFPDLHSELNLSSLELGDSALYFCASSGGGSSYEQYFGPGTRLTVT.

The CDR3 spells CASSADRGPYNEKLFF. The CDR3 bases are TGTGCCAGCAGCGCAGACAGGGGCCCCTATAATGAAAAACTGTTTTTT. The chain employs TRBV5-4 and TRBJ1-4, with TRBD1 identical over 8 bases. The CDR3 contains 16 residues. Germline V gene lookup returns CDR1 SGHNT and CDR2 YYREEE (reference sequence). After removal of 4 bases from V and 4 bases from J, the junction contained 9 bases not matched to a gene.

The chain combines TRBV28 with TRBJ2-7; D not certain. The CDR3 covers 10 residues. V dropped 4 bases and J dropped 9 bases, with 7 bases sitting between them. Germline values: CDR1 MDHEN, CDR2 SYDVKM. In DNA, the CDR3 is TGTGCCAGCAGTTCGTACAGGCAGTACTTC. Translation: CASSSYRQYF.

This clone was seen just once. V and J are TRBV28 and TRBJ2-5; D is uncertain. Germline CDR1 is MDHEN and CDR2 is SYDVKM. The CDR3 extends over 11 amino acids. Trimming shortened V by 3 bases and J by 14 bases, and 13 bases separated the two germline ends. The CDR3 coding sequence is TGTGCCAGCAGTTTGTCCCAGGATTACTACTTC. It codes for CASSLSQDYYF.

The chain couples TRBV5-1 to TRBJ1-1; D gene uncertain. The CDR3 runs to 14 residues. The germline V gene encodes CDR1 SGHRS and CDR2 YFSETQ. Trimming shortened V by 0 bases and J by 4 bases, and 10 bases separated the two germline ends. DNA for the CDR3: TGCGCCAGCAGCTTGGCAGGTTTGGGCACTGAAGCTTTCTTT. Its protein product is CASSLAGLGTEAFF. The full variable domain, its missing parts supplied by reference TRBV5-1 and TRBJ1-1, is KAGVTQTPRYLIKTRGQQVTLSCSPISGHRSVSWYQQTPGQGLQFLFEYFSETQRNKGNFPGRFSGRQFSNSRSEMNVSTLELGDSALYLCASSLAGLGTEAFFGQGTRLTVV.